The 20 T cell receptor beta chains listed next were all sequenced from one sample in a study of technical replicates of blood from a handful of donors. Clones were sequenced by immunoSEQ multiplex PCR, and TCRdb holds only the in-frame ones, with some missing. The sample holds approximately 84,000 clones, about 98% seen once. Sequencing was carried out using T cells isolated from PBMCs. The receptors shown here come from a human donor in good health.

This clone showed up just once. V usage is TRBV4-2 and J usage is TRBJ2-7; TRBD1 agrees at 9 bases. The CDR3 is 15 residues long. With 5 bases clipped from V and 0 bases from J, the junction kept 5 bases outside the gene matches. Looked up from germline, CDR1 is LGHNA and CDR2 is YNFKEQ. The CDR3 is CASSSRDRDSYEQYF. For the CDR3, the DNA is TGTGCCAGCAGCTCCCGGGACAGGGACTCCTACGAGCAGTACTTC.

This clone was detected once. The V and J genes are TRBV25-1 and TRBJ1-2, with 7 bases identical to TRBD1. Germline values: CDR1 MGHDK, CDR2 SYGVNS. V trimming: 2 bases; J trimming: 4 bases; junction bases outside the gene matches: 4. This CDR3 contains 14 residues. In DNA form, the CDR3 reads TGTGCCAGCAGTGAAAGGGACAGCCGCTATGGCTACACCTTC. Translated, it gives CASSERDSRYGYTF.

The chain employs TRBV25-1 and TRBJ1-4; TRBD1 matches at 10 bases. V lost 1 base and J lost 8; bases outside the gene matches: 10. The CDR3 covers 17 residues. Germline V gene sequence: CDR1 MGHDK, CDR2 SYGVNS. The chain's CDR3 is CASSELGQGSGDEKLFF. CDR3 bases: TGTGCCAGCAGTGAATTGGGACAGGGGAGCGGGGACGAAAAACTGTTTTTT.

This clone appeared once. The chain recombines TRBV27 with TRBJ2-2; D perhaps matches TRBD2 (5 bases). The CDR3 spans 12 residues. Trimming pared 6 bases from V and 3 bases from J, leaving 5 bases between. Germline assignment: CDR1 MNHEY and CDR2 SMNVEV (reference sequence). CDR3 amino acids: CASRGDTGELFF. The CDR3 DNA follows: TGTGCCAGCAGGGGAGACACCGGGGAGCTGTTTTTT.

DNA of the CDR3: TGTGCCAGCTCACCCAACGGTGTTGGGGCCACCGGGGAGCTGTTTTTT. Residues: CASSPNGVGATGELFF. The chain has TRBV18 and TRBJ2-2; tentatively, D is TRBD1 (5 bases). CDR1 and CDR2 (germline): KGHSH, LQKENI. The CDR3 spans 16 residues. V was trimmed by 3 bases and J by 4 bases, leaving 15 bases between them.

The V and J genes are TRBV2 and TRBJ2-7, with TRBD2 matching over 13 bases. V lost 6 bases and J lost 1; bases outside the gene matches: 6. Germline V lookup: CDR1 SNHLY, CDR2 FYNNEI. The CDR3 runs 16 residues. The CDR3: CASREGLAGPSYEQYF. The DNA for the CDR3 is TGTGCCAGCAGAGAGGGACTAGCGGGGCCATCCTACGAGCAGTACTTC.

V usage is TRBV28 and J usage is TRBJ2-7, with 7 bases aligning to TRBD2. The germline gives CDR1 MDHEN, CDR2 SYDVKM. The J segment lost 6 bases and the V segment lost 5 bases, leaving 10 bases of the junction unmatched. The CDR3 consists of 14 residues. This chain's CDR3 is CASSPLAGDVEQYF. CDR3 sequence (DNA): TGTGCCAGCAGTCCCTTGGCGGGAGACGTCGAGCAGTACTTC. Based on the CDR3 plus reference TRBV28 and TRBJ2-7, the full variable domain is DVKVTQSSRYLVKRTGEKVFLECVQDMDHENMFWYRQDPGLGLRLIYFSYDVKMKEKGDIPEGYSVSREKKERFSLILESASTNQTSMYLCASSPLAGDVEQYFGPGTRLTVT.

The genes are TRBV5-6 and TRBJ2-1; 7 nucleotides match TRBD2. This CDR3 has 14 residues. Germline trimming cut 4 bases from V and 5 bases from J; bases unmatched to any gene: 6. The V gene's germline CDR1 is SGHDT and CDR2 YYEEEE. This CDR3 is CASSGGGIDNEQFF. In DNA form, the CDR3 reads TGTGCCAGCAGCGGGGGAGGGATTGACAATGAGCAGTTCTTC.

V is TRBV27 and J is TRBJ1-4; no clear D. The germline V gene encodes CDR1 MNHEY and CDR2 SMNVEV (reference sequence). CDR3 length: 13 amino acids. V shed 4 bases and J shed 8 bases, with 11 bases lying between them. CDR3 amino acids: CASSWEGGEKLFF. CDR3 DNA: TGTGCCAGCAGTTGGGAGGGAGGGGAAAAACTGTTTTTT. Looking up the rest from reference TRBV27 and TRBJ1-4 gives the full variable domain: EAQVTQNPRYLITVTGKKLTVTCSQNMNHEYMSWYRQDPGLGLRQIYYSMNVEVTDKGDVPEGYKVSRKEKRNFPLILESPSPNQTSLYFCASSWEGGEKLFFGSGTQLSVL.

The chain has TRBV25-1 and TRBJ2-7; no definite D call. Trimming took 3 bases from V and 7 from J, leaving 10 bases between them. The germline V gene encodes CDR1 MGHDK and CDR2 SYGVNS. The CDR3 contains 12 residues. CDR3 nucleotides: TGTGCCAGCAGTGAGAATCCGACAGAGCAGTACTTC. The encoded protein is CASSENPTEQYF.

The genes are TRBV20-1 and TRBJ2-5, with no clear D. The CDR3 runs 10 residues. The V gene lost 5 bases and the J gene lost 3 bases, with 4 bases spanning the gap. Germline V lookup: CDR1 DFQATT, CDR2 SNEGSKA (reference sequence). In DNA, the CDR3 is TGCAGTGCTTTTAAAGAGACCCAGTACTTC. Amino acids: CSAFKETQYF.

This chain connects TRBV10-3 to TRBJ1-2; the D gene is possibly TRBD1 (5 bases). The germline V and J ends were trimmed by 0 bases and 0 bases, with 8 bases remaining between them. This CDR3 has 15 residues. Per germline, CDR1 ENHRY and CDR2 SYGVKD. CDR3 sequence reads: CAISESKDTNYGYTF. The CDR3 DNA is TGTGCCATCAGTGAGTCCAAGGACACTAACTATGGCTACACCTTC.

The genes are TRBV27 and TRBJ1-1; D remains unclear. The V and J ends lost 8 bases and 0 bases respectively, with 10 bases between them. The CDR3 is 13 residues long. Germline assignment: CDR1 MNHEY and CDR2 SMNVEV (reference sequence). CDR3 sequence (DNA): TGTGCCAGCCGGCGGAGCATGAACACTGAAGCTTTCTTT. It encodes CASRRSMNTEAFF.

The chain is built from TRBV28 and TRBJ2-5; no clear D. The CDR3 covers 15 residues. Per germline, CDR1 MDHEN and CDR2 SYDVKM. Trimming removed 2 bases from V and 4 bases from J, with 14 bases in between. CDR3 sequence reads: CASSLGSTRRETQYF. In DNA form, the CDR3 reads TGTGCCAGCAGTTTAGGGTCTACTCGGAGAGAGACCCAGTACTTC.

Here the CDR3 reads CASSFGLYEQYF. CDR3 nucleotide sequence: TGTGCCAGCAGTTTTGGCCTCTACGAGCAGTACTTC. The chain links TRBV28 to TRBJ2-7; D remains unclear. V lost 3 bases and J 3 bases, leaving 6 bases between the germline ends. CDR3 length equals 12 residues. Germline CDR1 MDHEN, CDR2 SYDVKM. Filled out from reference TRBV28 and TRBJ2-7, the complete variable domain reads DVKVTQSSRYLVKRTGEKVFLECVQDMDHENMFWYRQDPGLGLRLIYFSYDVKMKEKGDIPEGYSVSREKKERFSLILESASTNQTSMYLCASSFGLYEQYFGPGTRLTVT.

The V and J genes are TRBV5-6 and TRBJ2-1; D ambiguous. This CDR3 has 15 amino acids. Per germline, CDR1 SGHDT and CDR2 YYEEEE. Between the trimmed V and J ends, which lost 2 bases and 2 bases, there was a span of 11 bases. As DNA, the CDR3 is TGTGCCAGCAGCTTCGTTCCCACAACCTACAATGAGCAGTTCTTC. This sequence encodes CASSFVPTTYNEQFF.

V usage is TRBV2 and J usage is TRBJ1-1; TRBD1 agrees at 8 bases. CDR1 and CDR2 (germline): SNHLY, FYNNEI. The CDR3 loop spans 16 amino acids. The J segment lost 1 base and the V segment lost 3 bases, leaving 7 bases of the junction unmatched. The CDR3: CASSDPTGARNTEAFF. In nucleotides, the CDR3 is TGTGCCAGCAGTGACCCGACAGGGGCCAGGAACACTGAAGCTTTCTTT.

The chain links TRBV6-4 to TRBJ1-1; 9 positions agree with TRBD1. Trimming took 6 bases from V and 5 from J; bases not matched to a gene: 7. CDR1 and CDR2 from the germline V gene are MRHNA and SNTAGT. This CDR3 is 14 amino acids long. For the CDR3, the DNA is TGTGCCAGCAGCCCGACAGGGGGAGGGACTGAAGCTTTCTTT. Residues: CASSPTGGGTEAFF.

The V gene is TRBV6-5, the J gene TRBJ2-7, with 7 bases identical to TRBD1. CDR3 length: 13 amino acids. Germline V gene data show CDR1 as MNHEY and CDR2 as SVGAGI. V trimming: 10 bases; J trimming: 3 bases; junction bases outside the gene matches: 9. CDR3 loop: CATKLSGGYEQYF. The CDR3 DNA reads as TGTGCCACCAAGCTTTCAGGGGGCTACGAGCAGTACTTC.

This rearrangement joins TRBV19 to TRBJ2-3; D unresolved. V dropped 3 bases and J dropped 6 bases, with 10 bases sitting between them. The CDR3 length is 13 residues. The germline gives CDR1 LNHDA, CDR2 SQIVND (reference sequence). CDR3 in DNA: TGTGCCAGTAGTATTATATCTCTGGATACGCAGTATTTT. This codes for CASSIISLDTQYF.